This T cell receptor beta chain was captured by sequencing in a study of shared clonotypes between healthy human individuals. The CDR3 runs 15 residues. V shed 0 bases and J shed 3 bases, with 11 bases lying between them. Germline CDR1 KGHSH, CDR2 LQKENI. In regard to this clone: Its antigen is as yet unknown.

Whole-study results and caveats: Unshared clonotypes carried lower generation probabilities than those common to all four donors.

Both subsets, CD45RA+ naive and CD45RA-negative memory, were split from the CD4+ cells. For every subset, genomic DNA was evenly distributed across several immunoSEQ plates. Repertoires were generated with immunoSEQ multiplex PCR, while TCRdb's copy carries only in-frame clones and drops some. The sample lists about 2.5 million clones, 80% to 95% occurring once. Material for sequencing was naive CD4+ T cells from PBMCs. Subset here: CD45RA+ positively selected. The origin of this receptor is a man younger than 35 in good health. Some clones in this sample may be carry-over from other donors' samples. The V call is TRBV18, the J call TRBJ1-2; possibly TRBD1 for D (5 bases). The CDR3 loop reads CASSPPHQGDYGYTF. Written as DNA, the CDR3 is TGTGCCAGCTCACCACCTCACCAGGGAGACTATGGCTACACCTTC.